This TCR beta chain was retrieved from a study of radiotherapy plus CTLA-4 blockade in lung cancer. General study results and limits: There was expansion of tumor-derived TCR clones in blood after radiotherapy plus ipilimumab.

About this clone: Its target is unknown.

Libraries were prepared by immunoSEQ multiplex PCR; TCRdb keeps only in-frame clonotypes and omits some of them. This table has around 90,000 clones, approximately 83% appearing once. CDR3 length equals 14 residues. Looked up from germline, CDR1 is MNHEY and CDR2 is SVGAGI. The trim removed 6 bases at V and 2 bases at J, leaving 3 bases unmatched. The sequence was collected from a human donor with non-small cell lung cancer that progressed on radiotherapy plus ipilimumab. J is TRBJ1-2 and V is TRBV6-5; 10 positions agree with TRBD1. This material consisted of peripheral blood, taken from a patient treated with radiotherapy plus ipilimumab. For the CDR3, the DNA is TGTGCCAGCAGGTCGGGACAGGGGAACTATGGCTACACCTTC. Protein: CASRSGQGNYGYTF.